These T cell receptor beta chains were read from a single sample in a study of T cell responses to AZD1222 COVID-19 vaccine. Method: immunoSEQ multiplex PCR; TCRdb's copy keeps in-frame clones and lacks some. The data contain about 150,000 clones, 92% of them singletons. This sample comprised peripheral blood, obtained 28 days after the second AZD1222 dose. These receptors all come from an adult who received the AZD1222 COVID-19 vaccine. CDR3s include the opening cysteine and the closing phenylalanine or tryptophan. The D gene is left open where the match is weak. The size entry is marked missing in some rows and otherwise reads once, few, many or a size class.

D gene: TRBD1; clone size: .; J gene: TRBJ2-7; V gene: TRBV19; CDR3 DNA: TGTGCCAGTAGTAGGGACAGTGCCTACGAGCAGTACTTC; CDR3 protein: CASSRDSAYEQYF
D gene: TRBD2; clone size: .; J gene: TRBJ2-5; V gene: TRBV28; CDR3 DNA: TGTGCCAGCAGTTTGGCAAAGACTAGCGGGAGCAAGACCCAGTACTTC; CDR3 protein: CASSLAKTSGSKTQYF
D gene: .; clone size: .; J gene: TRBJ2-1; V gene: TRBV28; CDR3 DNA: TGTGCCAGCAGTTTATTCGCGGGGAGCTCCTACAATGAGCAGTTCTTC; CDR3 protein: CASSLFAGSSYNEQFF
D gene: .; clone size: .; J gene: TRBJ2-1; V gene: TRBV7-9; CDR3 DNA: TGTGCCAGCAGCTTGGGAAGCGGACCCTACAATGAGCAGTTCTTC; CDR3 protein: CASSLGSGPYNEQFF
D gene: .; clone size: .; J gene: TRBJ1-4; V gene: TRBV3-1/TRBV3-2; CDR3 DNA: TGTGCCAGCAGCCAAGTACAGGGTTCGGCTAATGAAAAACTGTTTTTT; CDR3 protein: CASSQVQGSANEKLFF
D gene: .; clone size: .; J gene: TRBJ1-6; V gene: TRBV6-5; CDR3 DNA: TGTGCCAGCAGTTACAGAGGGAGTGCAGATTCACCCCTCCACTTT; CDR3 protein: CASSYRGSADSPLHF
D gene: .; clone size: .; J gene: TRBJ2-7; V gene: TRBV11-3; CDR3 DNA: TGTGCCAGCAGCCCTACAGGGACGGCATCCTACGAGCAGTACTTC; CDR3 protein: CASSPTGTASYEQYF
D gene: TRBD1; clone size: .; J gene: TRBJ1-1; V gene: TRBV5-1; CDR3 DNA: TGCGCCAGCAGCTTGGCTTCAGGGGGACTCCTCCTGATGAACACTGAAGCTTTCTTT; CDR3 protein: CASSLASGGLLLMNTEAFF
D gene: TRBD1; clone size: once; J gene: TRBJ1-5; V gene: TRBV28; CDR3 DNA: TGTGCCAGCAGTTTACCCGTCGCAGGGGGCGATCAGCCCCAGCATTTT; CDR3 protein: CASSLPVAGGDQPQHF
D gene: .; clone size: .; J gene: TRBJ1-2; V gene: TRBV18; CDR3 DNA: TGTGCCAGCTCACCAGAGGCAGGGAGAGGCTATGGCTACACCTTC; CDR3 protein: CASSPEAGRGYGYTF
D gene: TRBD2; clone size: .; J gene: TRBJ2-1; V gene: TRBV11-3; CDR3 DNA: TGTGCCAGCAGCTTAGAGGGACTAGCGAACTACAATGAGCAGTTCTTC; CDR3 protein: CASSLEGLANYNEQFF
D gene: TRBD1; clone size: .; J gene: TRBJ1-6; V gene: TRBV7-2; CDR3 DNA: TGTGCCAGCAGCTTGGGGGAGACAGGGACATATAATTCACCCCTCCACTTT; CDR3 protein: CASSLGETGTYNSPLHF